This T cell receptor beta chain was sequenced in a study of beta chain features in type 1 diabetes. General study findings and limits: Sequencing of cDNA might inflate the share of cells that strongly express TCR.

Once sorted, every population was more than 95% pure. In this sample, this clone turned up a few times. Its antigen is unknown. As every portion of the isolated RNA was reverse transcribed, the sequencing read expressed TCRB transcripts. Only in-frame clones appear in the TCRdb table, and some are missing; sequencing was by immunoSEQ multiplex PCR. The sample contains 350,000 or so clones, roughly 21% of which appear only once. V lost 4 bases, J lost 1 base, and 11 bases lay in between. The germline V gene encodes CDR1 KGHSH and CDR2 LQKENI. CDR3 length: 16 amino acids. This sequence originates from a woman in her late teens or twenties in good health. The chain employs TRBV18 and TRBJ2-6; D unresolved. Sequenced: naive CD4+ T cells from blood. DNA for the CDR3: TGTGCCAGCTCACTTCTGGCCTCATCTGGGGCCAACGTCCTGACTTTC. It codes for CASSLLASSGANVLTF.